This T cell receptor (beta chain) came from a study of identifying expanded T cells in peripheral blood. No infections or other immune events were documented during collection. Sequenced by immunoSEQ multiplex PCR; TCRdb stores in-frame clones only, minus some. The sample holds tens of thousands of clones, around 91% seen once. Germline V CDR1 and CDR2: LNHDA, SQIVND (reference sequence). The CDR3 totals 14 residues. V lost 4 bases and J lost 5, with 14 bases in between. The chain carries TRBV19 and TRBJ1-2, with a weak D call TRBD1 (5 bases). The specimen sequenced was blood. The origin of this receptor is a person aged 18-70 years in good health. CDR3 loop: CASSRAGLGYGYTF. CDR3 DNA sequence: TGTGCCAGTAGTAGAGCAGGGTTAGGATATGGCTACACCTTC.